These 21 T cell receptor beta chains originate from one sample sequenced in a study of CD8+ T cells in alopecia areata. Following extraction, RNA underwent reverse transcription to cDNA, which served as the sequencing template. Only in-frame clones appear in the TCRdb table, and some are missing; sequencing was by immunoSEQ multiplex PCR. This table has about 290,000 clones, more than 45% appearing once. The sample's treatment: oral pan-JAK inhibitor, 5-10 mg twice daily. This specimen was CD4+ T cells sorted from blood, taken at week 24, from a patient treated with tofacitinib. These receptors all come from a human donor with alopecia areata.

The chain is built from TRBV29-1 and TRBJ1-2; D possibly corresponds to TRBD1 (5 bases). This CDR3 contains 13 residues. Germline lookup yields CDR1 SQVTM and CDR2 ANQGSEA. The germline V and J ends were trimmed by 2 bases and 7 bases, with 14 bases remaining between them. The CDR3 here is CSVEWQGASGYTF. As DNA, the CDR3 is TGCAGCGTTGAATGGCAGGGTGCGAGTGGCTACACCTTC.

CDR3 amino acids: CASSERERETQYF. CDR3 DNA sequence: TGTGCCAGCAGTGAACGCGAGAGAGAGACCCAGTACTTC. The chain carries TRBV25-1 and TRBJ2-5; D is uncertain. This CDR3 is built from 13 residues. Germline V gene sequence: CDR1 MGHDK, CDR2 SYGVNS. Between the trimmed V and J ends, which lost 2 bases and 4 bases, there was a span of 8 bases.

V is TRBV5-1 and J is TRBJ1-1; perhaps TRBD1 as D (5 bases). This CDR3 has 11 residues. V was shortened by 0 bases and J by 10 bases, with 7 bases between the two germline ends. Per germline, CDR1 SGHRS and CDR2 YFSETQ. CDR3 in DNA: TGCGCCAGCAGCTTGGAGGGGAGAGCTTTCTTT. Protein sequence: CASSLEGRAFF.

This sequence joins TRBV15 and TRBJ2-3; 8 bases agree with TRBD2. With V trimmed by 3 bases and J by 0 bases, 2 bases remained unmatched. This CDR3 has 15 residues. CDR1 is LNHNV and CDR2 is YYDKDF in the germline V gene (reference sequence). The chain's CDR3 is CATSSGLASTDTQYF. CDR3 sequence (DNA): TGTGCCACCAGCAGTGGACTAGCCAGCACAGATACGCAGTATTTT.

This clone was detected a few times. The junction departs from germline at one end; a sequencing error may be responsible. The rearrangement links TRBV29-1 to TRBJ1-1; D gene uncertain. Germline assignment: CDR1 SQVTM and CDR2 ANQGSEA. The CDR3 extends over 11 amino acids. The CDR3 spells CSVEDPLYPHF. CDR3 nucleotides: TGCAGCGTTGAAGACCCCCTTTACCCCCATTTT.

This sequence joins TRBV7-9 and TRBJ1-2; D may be TRBD1 (5 bases). The CDR3 covers 13 residues. CDR1 is SEHNR, CDR2 FQNEAQ, per germline (reference sequence). The V end lost 0 bases, the J end lost 8 bases, and 10 bases lay between the germline ends. DNA of the CDR3: TGTGCCAGCAGCTTAGCCAGGGTAGGCGGCTACACCTTC. This gives the protein CASSLARVGGYTF.

The rearrangement links TRBV28 to TRBJ2-7; weak D call: TRBD1 (6 bases). Trimming cost V 6 bases and J 3 bases, with 12 bases left between them. Germline lookup yields CDR1 MDHEN and CDR2 SYDVKM. This CDR3 has 13 residues. The CDR3 DNA reads TGTGCCAGCAGAGGGGACACTAGCTACGAGCAGTACTTC. It specifies CASRGDTSYEQYF. Full variable domain (outside the CDR3, taken from reference TRBV28 and TRBJ2-7): DVKVTQSSRYLVKRTGEKVFLECVQDMDHENMFWYRQDPGLGLRLIYFSYDVKMKEKGDIPEGYSVSREKKERFSLILESASTNQTSMYLCASRGDTSYEQYFGPGTRLTVT.

The chain couples TRBV28 to TRBJ1-5, with TRBD1 matching 9 bases. Per germline, CDR1 MDHEN and CDR2 SYDVKM. This CDR3 spans 20 amino acids. With V trimmed by 5 bases and J by 2 bases, 19 bases remained unmatched. CDR3 loop: CASSPRHPRDRVVGNQPQHF. The CDR3 DNA follows: TGTGCCAGCAGTCCACGACACCCGCGGGACAGGGTGGTGGGCAATCAGCCCCAGCATTTT.

V usage is TRBV7-9 and J usage is TRBJ2-7; 7 bases are a match to TRBD1. The CDR3 sequence is 13 residues long. Germline CDR1 SEHNR, CDR2 FQNEAQ (reference sequence). J gave up 6 bases and V 8 bases, and 10 bases lay outside the gene matches. CDR3 amino acids: CASGGQVGPEQYF. CDR3 DNA sequence: TGTGCCAGCGGAGGACAGGTGGGTCCCGAGCAGTACTTC.

Only one count was recorded for this clone. The chain links TRBV5-6 to TRBJ2-2; 7 bases line up with TRBD2. V lost 4 bases and J lost 1; bases outside the gene matches: 1. There are 14 residues in the CDR3. CDR1 is SGHDT and CDR2 is YYEEEE in the germline V gene. The CDR3 DNA is TGTGCCAGCAGCCGCGGGGGGAACACCGGGGAGCTGTTTTTT. As protein: CASSRGGNTGELFF.

The chain is built from TRBV4-2 and TRBJ2-4; D is ambiguous. Germline CDR1 reads LGHNA; CDR2 reads YNFKEQ. The CDR3 sequence is 15 residues long. V was pared by 0 bases and J by 0 bases, with 6 bases between. The CDR3 DNA follows: TGTGCCAGCAGCCAAGACGGGTTAGCCAAAAACATTCAGTACTTC. Its translation: CASSQDGLAKNIQYF.

The table lists this clone with a few counts. The genes are TRBV29-1 and TRBJ1-5; D gene uncertain. The CDR3 runs to 13 residues. The V end lost 5 bases, the J end lost 3 bases, and 11 bases lay between the germline ends. Germline CDR1 reads SQVTM; CDR2 reads ANQGSEA. CDR3 DNA sequence: TGCAGCGTTTCAGGCGCCCTCAATCAGCCCCAGCATTTT. Amino acid sequence: CSVSGALNQPQHF.

Points on this clone: Other DNA sequences in this specimen translate into the identical CDR3. The chain couples TRBV5-1 to TRBJ2-1; D ambiguous. This CDR3 contains 15 residues. Germline V gene data show CDR1 as SGHRS and CDR2 as YFSETQ. Trimming pared 0 bases from V and 0 bases from J, leaving 7 bases between. This CDR3 is CASSLVKNSYNEQFF. The CDR3 bases are TGCGCCAGCAGCTTGGTCAAGAACTCCTACAATGAGCAGTTCTTC.

As to this clone: The sample holds other DNA sequences that translate to the same CDR3. This chain links TRBV29-1 with TRBJ1-1; D is unresolved. V was trimmed by 1 base and J by 1 base, leaving 7 bases between them. Per the germline V gene, CDR1 is SQVTM and CDR2 is ANQGSEA. The CDR3 sequence is 13 residues long. The CDR3 loop is CSVEVGQNTEAFF. CDR3 nucleotide sequence: TGCAGCGTTGAAGTTGGGCAGAACACTGAAGCTTTCTTT.

The chain joins TRBV27 to TRBJ2-1; a weak D match, TRBD1 (6 bases). Germline loops: CDR1 MNHEY, CDR2 SMNVEV (reference sequence). The CDR3 consists of 13 residues. V lost 5 bases to trimming and J lost 15 bases, with 20 bases between them. The CDR3 spells CASSKTGNASRFF. The CDR3 region has the DNA TGTGCCAGCAGTAAAACAGGGAACGCCTCTAGGTTCTTC.

The chain is built from TRBV4-1 and TRBJ1-1, with D perhaps TRBD1 (5 bases). Trimming removed 1 base at V and 1 base at J, with 10 bases between. The CDR3 is 15 amino acids. Per germline, CDR1 MGHRA and CDR2 YSYEKL. Here the CDR3 DNA reads TGCGCCAGCAGCCAAGTCGGGGGGGAGAACACTGAAGCTTTCTTT. This sequence encodes CASSQVGGENTEAFF.

This chain uses TRBV28 with TRBJ2-5; D is ambiguous. Trimming stripped 6 bases from V and 5 bases from J, with 13 bases between. This CDR3 comprises 13 residues. Germline assignment: CDR1 MDHEN and CDR2 SYDVKM. The CDR3, as DNA: TGTGCCAGCAGACCGGGCCCTTGGGAGACCCAGTACTTC. This encodes CASRPGPWETQYF.

In nucleotides, the CDR3 is TGTGCCAGCAGCTCCCGACTAGCGGGCGTCTACAATGAGCAGTTCTTC. Translating it yields CASSSRLAGVYNEQFF. The chain employs TRBV11-2 and TRBJ2-1; 10 nucleotides line up with TRBD2. Unmatched junction bases numbered 6, after V lost 4 bases and J lost 3 bases. The CDR3 is made up of 16 amino acids. Germline CDR1 is SGHAT and CDR2 is FQNNGV.

The chain combines TRBV11-1 with TRBJ1-1, with 7 nucleotides matching TRBD1. The CDR3 length is 12 residues. The germline V gene encodes CDR1 SGHAT and CDR2 FQDESV (reference sequence). V lost 6 bases to trimming and J lost 4 bases; unmatched junction nucleotides: 2. CDR3 nucleotide sequence: TGTGCCAGCAGGCAGGGGGGCACTGAAGCTTTCTTT. It yields the protein CASRQGGTEAFF.

The rearrangement links TRBV7-9 to TRBJ1-5, with 9 bases that match TRBD1. This CDR3 spans 16 amino acids. The germline V gene encodes CDR1 SEHNR and CDR2 FQNEAQ (reference sequence). The ends lost 2 bases at V and 4 bases at J; junction bases unmatched: 6. CDR3 bases: TGTGCCAGCAGCTTATCGCCGACAGGGGGAAATCAGCCCCAGCATTTT. Protein sequence: CASSLSPTGGNQPQHF.

This clone was counted between two and nine times. This rearrangement joins TRBV9 to TRBJ2-1; the D is unclear. CDR3 length: 13 amino acids. Trimming stripped 2 bases from V and 5 bases from J, with 8 bases between. Germline-derived CDR1 and CDR2 are SGDLS and YYNGEE. Here the CDR3 reads CASSVNSNNEQFF. CDR3 DNA: TGTGCCAGCAGCGTGAATAGCAACAATGAGCAGTTCTTC. The whole variable domain, remainder taken from reference TRBV9 and TRBJ2-1, is DSGVTQTPKHLITATGQRVTLRCSPRSGDLSVYWYQQSLDQGLQFLIQYYNGEERAKGNILERFSAQQFPDLHSELNLSSLELGDSALYFCASSVNSNNEQFFGPGTRLTVL.